The 3 T cell receptor beta chains given below trace back to one sample, sequenced in a study of identical twins' blood T cells. MiXCR was run by TCRdb on the 5' RACE reads, yielding one entry per CDR3 protein. The repertoire holds fewer than 450,000 distinct CDR3 sequences, with approximately 30% as singletons. Sequencing was carried out using PBMCs. The receptor source for this set is a woman aged 18-49 years in good health.

J is TRBJ1-4 and V is TRBV14, with a possible D match to TRBD1 (5 bases). The CDR3 consists of 17 residues. CDR1 and CDR2 from the germline V gene are SGHDN and FVKESK. V was trimmed by 3 bases and J by 8 bases, leaving 22 bases between them. The CDR3 region has the DNA TGTGCCAGCAGCCAGATCTTCTATGCAGGGAAACGGGAAAAACTGTTTTTT. Its protein product is CASSQIFYAGKREKLFF. The variable domain in full, completed from reference TRBV14 and TRBJ1-4, reads EAGVTQFPSHSVIEKGQTVTLRCDPISGHDNLYWYRRVMGKEIKFLLHFVKESKQDESGMPNNRFLAERTGGTYSTLKVQPAELEDSGVYFCASSQIFYAGKREKLFFGSGTQLSVL.

This clonotype appeared a few times. The chain couples TRBV10-3 to TRBJ2-7; D gene ambiguous. Germline V gene data show CDR1 as ENHRY and CDR2 as SYGVKD. Trimming removed 10 bases from V and 0 bases from J, with 13 bases in between. The CDR3 sequence is 13 residues long. CDR3 nucleotide sequence: TGTGCCACAGGAGCTACGCCCTCCTACGAGCAGTACTTC. Translation: CATGATPSYEQYF.

The table lists this clonotype with many counts. The chain couples TRBV6-6 to TRBJ1-2, with D hard to call. Trimming cost V 6 bases and J 4 bases, with 9 bases left between them. CDR1 and CDR2 (germline): MNHNY, SVGAGI (reference sequence). The CDR3 runs to 12 residues. The DNA of the CDR3 is TGTGCCAGCAGACACCCCCTCTATGGCTACACCTTC. This codes for CASRHPLYGYTF.